What follows are 18 T cell receptor beta chains derived from one specimen sequenced in a study of T-cell memory formation after mild COVID-19. TCRdb redid the calling of the 5' RACE reads with MiXCR, one entry per CDR3 protein. The table has roughly 170,000 distinct CDR3 sequences, 20% to 25% seen once. Sequencing used PBMCs or a T cell subset sorted from them (not recorded which). The origin of the receptors is an adult woman who had mild COVID-19 (a few samples of this study predate the infection). Cell type and time point are not known.

The gene calls are TRBV6-6 and TRBJ1-5, with D possibly being TRBD1 (6 bases). The V end was cut by 6 bases, the J end by 6 bases, with 12 bases between. Per the germline V gene, CDR1 is MNHNY and CDR2 is SVGAGI (reference sequence). This CDR3 region has 13 residues. The CDR3 region has the DNA TGTGCCAGCAGAAGGGGACAATCTCAGCCCCAGCATTTT. Encoded protein: CASRRGQSQPQHF.

This clonotype was seen a handful of times. V gene TRBV12-3 or TRBV12-4 combines with J gene TRBJ2-5; tentatively, D is TRBD1 (6 bases). CDR3 size: 13 residues. V gave up 4 bases and J gave up 2 bases, with 8 bases separating them. The DNA for the CDR3 is TGTGCCAGCAGTTACAGGGTGCAAGAGACCCAGTACTTC. Its protein product is CASSYRVQETQYF.

This chain links TRBV27 with TRBJ1-6; 8 nucleotides match TRBD1. The germline V gene has CDR1 MNHEY and CDR2 SMNVEV (reference sequence). With V trimmed by 7 bases and J by 8 bases, 7 bases remained unmatched. This CDR3 region has 14 residues. The CDR3 DNA reads as TGTGCCAGCAACGGACAGGGCTGGGATTCACCCCTCCACTTT. This gives the protein CASNGQGWDSPLHF.

A few counts support this clonotype. This chain links TRBV12-3 or TRBV12-4 with TRBJ1-5; D gene uncertain. The CDR3 spans 15 residues. Trimming removed 2 bases at V and 4 bases at J, with 12 bases between. The CDR3 nucleotides read TGTGCCAGCAGTTTACCCCCGGGCCCTAATCAGCCCCAGCATTTT. This encodes CASSLPPGPNQPQHF.

This clonotype came up many times. V usage is TRBV3-1 and J usage is TRBJ2-3; D might be TRBD2 (7 bases). V lost 7 bases, J lost 3 bases, and 17 bases lay in between. The CDR3 contains 15 residues. The germline gives CDR1 LGHDT, CDR2 YNNKEL (reference sequence). The CDR3 reads CASKRTGGYTDTQYF. The CDR3 DNA reads as TGTGCCAGCAAAAGAACGGGGGGCTATACAGATACGCAGTATTTT.

This clonotype came up a few times. The V gene is TRBV9, the J gene TRBJ2-1; TRBD1 matches 9 bases. Germline values: CDR1 SGDLS, CDR2 YYNGEE. The CDR3 has 15 residues. V shed 0 bases, J shed 7 bases, and the junction held 5 bases outside the gene matches. In nucleotides, the CDR3 is TGTGCCAGCAGCGTAGCGGACAGGGGAAGGAATGAGCAGTTCTTC. Protein: CASSVADRGRNEQFF.

The chain is built from TRBV7-6 and TRBJ1-1; D possibly corresponds to TRBD1 (5 bases). The CDR3 has 15 amino acids. Germline-derived CDR1 and CDR2 are SGHVS and FNYEAQ. V lost 2 bases to trimming and J lost 1 base, with 11 bases between them. The CDR3 DNA reads as TGTGCCAGCAGCTTATATCGGGACGGGAACACTGAAGCTTTCTTT. It codes for CASSLYRDGNTEAFF.

This clonotype was recorded a few times. J is TRBJ2-1 and V is TRBV20-1; 10 nucleotides match TRBD2. The germline V gene encodes CDR1 DFQATT and CDR2 SNEGSKA (reference sequence). Unmatched junction bases numbered 9, after V lost 7 bases and J lost 0 bases. CDR3 length: 16 amino acids. CDR3 region: CSVDVSSGSSYNEQFF. Here the CDR3 DNA reads TGCAGTGTTGACGTTTCTAGCGGGAGCTCCTACAATGAGCAGTTCTTC.

The rearrangement uses TRBV7-2 and TRBJ2-1; D unresolved. CDR1 SGHTA and CDR2 FQGNSA come from the germline V gene. The germline V and J ends were trimmed by 1 base and 5 bases, with 9 bases remaining between them. CDR3 size: 14 residues. CDR3 residues: CASSLVGNHNEQFF. Written as DNA, the CDR3 is TGTGCCAGCAGCTTAGTGGGGAACCACAATGAGCAGTTCTTC.

The J gene is TRBJ1-1, the V gene TRBV30; D remains ambiguous. V was pared by 3 bases and J by 4 bases, with 6 bases between. The CDR3 is 11 amino acids. The V gene's germline CDR1 is GTSNPN and CDR2 SVGIG (reference sequence). Written as DNA, the CDR3 is TGTGCCTGGAGCCTTAGCACTGAAGCTTTCTTT. As protein: CAWSLSTEAFF.

V is TRBV29-1 and J is TRBJ2-5; possibly TRBD1 or TRBD2 for D (5 bases each). This CDR3 has 14 residues. Per germline, CDR1 SQVTM and CDR2 ANQGSEA. Trimming removed 5 bases at V and 2 bases at J, with 15 bases between. The CDR3 is CSVRVGTLQETQYF. DNA for the CDR3: TGCAGCGTTAGAGTCGGGACGTTGCAAGAGACCCAGTACTTC. Filled out from reference TRBV29-1 and TRBJ2-5, the complete variable domain reads SAVISQKPSRDICQRGTSLTIQCQVDSQVTMMFWYRQQPGQSLTLIATANQGSEATYESGFVIDKFPISRPNLTFSTLTVSNMSPEDSSIYLCSVRVGTLQETQYFGPGTRLLVL.

The gene calls are TRBV6-5 and TRBJ1-1; D not certain. The CDR3 consists of 13 residues. The V gene's germline CDR1 is MNHEY and CDR2 SVGAGI. Trimming cost V 2 bases and J 8 bases, with 12 bases left between them. CDR3 loop: CASSYIGEREAFF. In DNA form, the CDR3 reads TGTGCCAGCAGTTACATCGGGGAGAGGGAAGCTTTCTTT.

This clonotype was seen a handful of times. The chain joins TRBV5-4 to TRBJ2-7; D may correspond to TRBD1 or TRBD2 (5 bases each). This CDR3 region has 15 residues. Germline-derived CDR1 and CDR2 are SGHNT and YYREEE (reference sequence). The ends were cut back, 4 bases at V and 0 bases at J, with 14 bases in the middle. CDR3: CASSPGTESSYEQYF. The CDR3 DNA follows: TGTGCCAGCAGCCCAGGGACCGAAAGCTCCTACGAGCAGTACTTC.

The V call is TRBV2, the J call TRBJ2-7; weak D call: TRBD2 (5 bases). Trimming left V 4 bases short and J 6 bases short, with 10 bases between. This CDR3 is built from 12 residues. Germline V gene data show CDR1 as SNHLY and CDR2 as FYNNEI. CDR3: CASSGARGEQYF. In DNA, the CDR3 is TGTGCCAGCAGTGGGGCCCGGGGCGAGCAGTACTTC.

The chain employs TRBV14 and TRBJ2-3; no definite D call. Deletions cut 3 bases from V and 1 base from J, with 8 bases between. The CDR3 spans 14 residues. CDR1 SGHDN and CDR2 FVKESK come from the germline V gene. This CDR3 is CASSHTQGTDTQYF. CDR3 nucleotides: TGTGCCAGCAGCCATACGCAGGGCACAGATACGCAGTATTTT.

There are a few counts of this clonotype. The CDR3 is CASSPRTSGTLYEQYF. In nucleotides, the CDR3 is TGCGCCAGCAGCCCGAGGACTAGCGGGACCCTATACGAGCAGTACTTC. The chain links TRBV4-1 to TRBJ2-7; 12 nucleotides align to TRBD2. The CDR3 contains 16 residues. In germline, CDR1 is MGHRA, CDR2 YSYEKL. Germline trimming cut 4 bases from V and 4 bases from J; bases unmatched to any gene: 8.

This sequence joins TRBV4-2 and TRBJ2-3; D is unclear. V shed 1 base and J shed 0 bases, with 8 bases lying between them. The CDR3 extends over 15 amino acids. Germline lookup yields CDR1 LGHNA and CDR2 YNFKEQ. The CDR3 sequence: CASSQGGGSTDTQYF. The CDR3 nucleotides are TGTGCCAGCAGCCAAGGGGGTGGAAGCACAGATACGCAGTATTTT.

This clonotype has a handful of counts. The rearrangement uses TRBV7-9 and TRBJ1-2; D possibly corresponds to TRBD1 (6 bases). V gave up 5 bases and J gave up 2 bases, with 12 bases separating them. CDR1 is SEHNR, CDR2 FQNEAQ, per germline (reference sequence). The CDR3 spans 14 residues. CDR3 sequence (DNA): TGTGCCAGCAGCCTAACCGGACAGAACTATGGCTACACCTTC. Translation: CASSLTGQNYGYTF.